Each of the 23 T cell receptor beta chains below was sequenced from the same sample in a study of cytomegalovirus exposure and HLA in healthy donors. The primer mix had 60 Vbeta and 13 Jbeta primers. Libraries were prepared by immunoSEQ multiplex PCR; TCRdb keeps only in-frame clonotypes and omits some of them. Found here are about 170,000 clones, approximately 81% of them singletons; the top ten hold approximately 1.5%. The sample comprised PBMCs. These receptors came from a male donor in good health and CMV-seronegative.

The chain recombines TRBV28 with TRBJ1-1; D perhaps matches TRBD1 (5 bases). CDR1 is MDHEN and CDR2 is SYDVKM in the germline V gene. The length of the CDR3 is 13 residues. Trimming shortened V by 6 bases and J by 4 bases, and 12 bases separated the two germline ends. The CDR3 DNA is TGTGCCAGCAGCCTCCTGGGGGGCACTGAAGCTTTCTTT. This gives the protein CASSLLGGTEAFF.

The DNA of the CDR3 is TGTGCCAGCAGTTTATGGAACCCCTTTGGCGCGGGAGATAGCTACGAGCAGTACTTC. Its translation: CASSLWNPFGAGDSYEQYF. This chain uses TRBV28 with TRBJ2-7; 7 bases match TRBD2. This CDR3 is 19 amino acids long. Unmatched junction bases numbered 17, after V lost 0 bases and J lost 3 bases. Germline CDR1 is MDHEN and CDR2 is SYDVKM.

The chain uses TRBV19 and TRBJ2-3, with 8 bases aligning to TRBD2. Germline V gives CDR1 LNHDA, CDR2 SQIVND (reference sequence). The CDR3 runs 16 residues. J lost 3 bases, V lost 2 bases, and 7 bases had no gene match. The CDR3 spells CASSIFSGGETDTQYF. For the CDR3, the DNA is TGTGCCAGTAGTATATTCAGCGGGGGAGAGACAGATACGCAGTATTTT.

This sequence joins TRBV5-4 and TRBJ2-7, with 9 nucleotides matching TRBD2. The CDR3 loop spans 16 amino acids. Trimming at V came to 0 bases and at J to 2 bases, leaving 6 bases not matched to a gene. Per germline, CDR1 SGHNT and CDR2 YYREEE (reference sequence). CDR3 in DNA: TGTGCCAGCAGCTTGGGCGGTAGCGGGAGTACCTACGAGCAGTACTTC. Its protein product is CASSLGGSGSTYEQYF.

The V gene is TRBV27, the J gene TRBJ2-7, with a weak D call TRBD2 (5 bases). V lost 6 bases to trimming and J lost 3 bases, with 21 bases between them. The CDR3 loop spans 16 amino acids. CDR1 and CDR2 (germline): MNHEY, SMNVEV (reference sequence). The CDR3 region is CASSRRTGGLVYEQYF. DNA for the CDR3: TGTGCCAGCAGCCGAAGGACTGGCGGGTTGGTCTACGAGCAGTACTTC.

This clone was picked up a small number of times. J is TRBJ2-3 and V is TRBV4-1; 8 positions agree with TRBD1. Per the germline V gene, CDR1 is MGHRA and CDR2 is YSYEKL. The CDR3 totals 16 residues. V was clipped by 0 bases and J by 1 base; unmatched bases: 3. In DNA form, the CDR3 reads TGCGCCAGCAGCCAAGATACGGGACAGGGCACAGATACGCAGTATTTT. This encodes CASSQDTGQGTDTQYF.

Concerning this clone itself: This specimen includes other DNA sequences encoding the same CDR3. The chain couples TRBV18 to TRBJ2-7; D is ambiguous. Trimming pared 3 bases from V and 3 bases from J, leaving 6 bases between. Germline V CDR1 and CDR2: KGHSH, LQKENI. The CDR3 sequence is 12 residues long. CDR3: CASSPNSYEQYF. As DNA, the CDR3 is TGTGCCAGCTCACCGAACAGCTACGAGCAGTACTTC.

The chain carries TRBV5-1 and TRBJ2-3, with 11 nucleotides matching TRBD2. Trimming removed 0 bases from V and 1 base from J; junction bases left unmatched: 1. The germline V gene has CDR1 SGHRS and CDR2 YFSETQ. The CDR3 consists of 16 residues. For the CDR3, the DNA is TGCGCCAGCAGCTTGGGTAGCGGGGGGGGCACAGATACGCAGTATTTT. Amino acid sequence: CASSLGSGGGTDTQYF.

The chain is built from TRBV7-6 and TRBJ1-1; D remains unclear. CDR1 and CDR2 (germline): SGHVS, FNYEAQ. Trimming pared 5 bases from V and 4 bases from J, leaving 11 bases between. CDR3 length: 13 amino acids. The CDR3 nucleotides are TGTGCCAGCAGCCCGACATCAGGCACTGAAGCTTTCTTT. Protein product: CASSPTSGTEAFF.

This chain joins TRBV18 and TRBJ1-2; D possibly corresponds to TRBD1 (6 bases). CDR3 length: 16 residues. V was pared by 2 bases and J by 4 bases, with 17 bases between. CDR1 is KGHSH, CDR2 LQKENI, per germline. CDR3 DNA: TGTGCCAGCTCACCATTGACAGGACAAGGGAGCTATGGCTACACCTTC. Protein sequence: CASSPLTGQGSYGYTF.

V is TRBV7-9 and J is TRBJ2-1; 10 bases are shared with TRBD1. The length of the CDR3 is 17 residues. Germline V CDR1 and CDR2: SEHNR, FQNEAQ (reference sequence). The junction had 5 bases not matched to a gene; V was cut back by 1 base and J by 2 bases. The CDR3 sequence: CASSLVLGQGTYNEQFF. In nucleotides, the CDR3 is TGTGCCAGCAGCTTAGTCTTGGGACAGGGGACCTACAATGAGCAGTTCTTC.

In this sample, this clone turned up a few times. The chain's CDR3 is CASSKTSGTYEQYF. CDR3 DNA: TGTGCCAGCAGTAAAACTAGCGGGACCTACGAGCAGTACTTC. This rearrangement joins TRBV6-4 to TRBJ2-7; TRBD2 aligns across 10 bases. The germline V gene encodes CDR1 MRHNA and CDR2 SNTAGT. The CDR3 covers 14 residues. The ends lost 5 bases at V and 2 bases at J; junction bases unmatched: 3.

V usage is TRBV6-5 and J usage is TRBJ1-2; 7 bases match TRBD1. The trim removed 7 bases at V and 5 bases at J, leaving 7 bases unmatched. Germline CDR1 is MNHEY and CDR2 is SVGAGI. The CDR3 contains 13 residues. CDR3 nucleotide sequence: TGTGCCAGCACCTCTGGGACAGTTTATGGCTACACCTTC. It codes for CASTSGTVYGYTF.

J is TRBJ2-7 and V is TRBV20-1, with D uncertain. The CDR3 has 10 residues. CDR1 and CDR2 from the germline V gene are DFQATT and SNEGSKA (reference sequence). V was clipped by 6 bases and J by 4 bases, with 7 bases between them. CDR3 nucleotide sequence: TGCAGTGCCTACAGTTACGAGCAGTACTTC. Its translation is CSAYSYEQYF.

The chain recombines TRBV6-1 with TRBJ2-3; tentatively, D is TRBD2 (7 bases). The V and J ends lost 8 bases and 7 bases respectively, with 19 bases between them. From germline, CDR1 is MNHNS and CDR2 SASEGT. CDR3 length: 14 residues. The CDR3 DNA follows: TGTGCCAGCGGTCGGGGGGAAGGGGGTAATACGCAGTATTTT. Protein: CASGRGEGGNTQYF.

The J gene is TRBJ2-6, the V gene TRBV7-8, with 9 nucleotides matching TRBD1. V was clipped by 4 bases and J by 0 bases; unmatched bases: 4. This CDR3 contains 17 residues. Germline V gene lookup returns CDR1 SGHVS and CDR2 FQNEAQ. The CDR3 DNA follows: TGTGCCAGCAGCTCGGGGACAGGGTCCTCTGGGGCCAACGTCCTGACTTTC. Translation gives CASSSGTGSSGANVLTF.

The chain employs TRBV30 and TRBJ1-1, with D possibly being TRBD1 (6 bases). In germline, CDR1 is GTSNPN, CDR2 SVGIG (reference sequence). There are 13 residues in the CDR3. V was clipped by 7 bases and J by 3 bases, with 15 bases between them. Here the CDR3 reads CASAPGVDTEAFF. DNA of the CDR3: TGTGCCTCCGCGCCAGGGGTTGACACTGAAGCTTTCTTT.

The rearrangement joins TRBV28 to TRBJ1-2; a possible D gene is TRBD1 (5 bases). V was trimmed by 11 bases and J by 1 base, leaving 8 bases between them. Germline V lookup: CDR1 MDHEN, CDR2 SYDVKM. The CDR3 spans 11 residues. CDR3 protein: CAGGNNYGYTF. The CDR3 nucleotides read TGTGCCGGGGGGAATAACTATGGCTACACCTTC.

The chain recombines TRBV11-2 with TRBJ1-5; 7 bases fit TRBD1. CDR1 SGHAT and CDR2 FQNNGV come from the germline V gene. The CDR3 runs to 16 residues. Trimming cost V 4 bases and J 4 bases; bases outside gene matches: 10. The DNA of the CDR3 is TGTGCCAGCAGCTGGGGGATACAGGGGACGAATCAGCCCCAGCATTTT. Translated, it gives CASSWGIQGTNQPQHF.

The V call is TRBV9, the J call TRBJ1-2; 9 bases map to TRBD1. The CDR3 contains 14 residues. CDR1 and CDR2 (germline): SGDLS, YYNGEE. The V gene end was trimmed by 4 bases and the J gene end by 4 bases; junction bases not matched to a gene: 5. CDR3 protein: CASSSLTGGYGYTF. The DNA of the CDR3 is TGTGCCAGCAGCTCACTGACAGGGGGCTATGGCTACACCTTC.

The CDR3 sequence is CASSQGGDLAGGLWETQYF. The CDR3 DNA reads as TGTGCCAGCAGCCAAGGGGGAGACTTGGCGGGGGGGCTTTGGGAGACCCAGTACTTC. V is TRBV4-2 and J is TRBJ2-5; 9 positions match TRBD2. CDR3 size: 19 residues. V lost 1 base and J lost 5; bases outside the gene matches: 17. The germline gives CDR1 LGHNA, CDR2 YNFKEQ.

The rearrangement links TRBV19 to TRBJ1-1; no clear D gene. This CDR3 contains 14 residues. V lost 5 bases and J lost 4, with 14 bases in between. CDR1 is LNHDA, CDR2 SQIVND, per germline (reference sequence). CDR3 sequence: CASSVVHPGTEAFF. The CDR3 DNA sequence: TGTGCCAGTAGTGTTGTTCACCCGGGCACTGAAGCTTTCTTT.

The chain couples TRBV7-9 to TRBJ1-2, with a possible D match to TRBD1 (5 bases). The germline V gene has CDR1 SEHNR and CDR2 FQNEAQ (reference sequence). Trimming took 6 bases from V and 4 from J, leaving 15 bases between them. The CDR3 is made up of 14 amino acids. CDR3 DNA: TGTGCCAGCAGGTGGGGGGAGGGCATCTATGGCTACACCTTC. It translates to CASRWGEGIYGYTF.